This T cell receptor beta chain was captured by sequencing in a study of T cell responses to AZD1222 COVID-19 vaccine. Study-wide findings and caveats: Seropositive status at baseline applied to only 6 or 7 AZD1222 recipients. Two doses of AZD1222 preceded a rise in Spike-specific TCR breadth and depth. Possibly, clonal diversity was underestimated; donors were largely white British and included more females. Reportedly, nearly half the spike-specific TCRs target unmutated variant regions.

Produced via immunoSEQ multiplex PCR; TCRdb's table is partial and in-frame only. Of 160,000 or so clones listed, approximately 88% are singletons. To note about this clone: Its antigen is as yet unknown.

This TCR derives from an adult in good health. The sequenced sample was peripheral blood, obtained on day 0 of AZD1222 vaccination.

The CDR3 here is CASSPSQSSYNEQFF. As DNA, the CDR3 is TGTGCCAGCAGCCCATCACAGAGCTCCTACAATGAGCAGTTCTTC. The gene calls are TRBV14 and TRBJ2-1; D ambiguous. Per the germline V gene, CDR1 is SGHDN and CDR2 is FVKESK. Trimming removed 4 bases at V and 0 bases at J, with 10 bases between. The CDR3 runs 15 residues.